The clone carrying this T cell receptor (beta chain) appeared many times. Antigen: not known. The read ends 3 residues early relative to the CDR3; the germline J gene fills the gap. The data originate from a study of T cell clonality in common variable immunodeficiency. Study findings and constraints: Repertoire-complication correlations in CVID were limited by patient heterogeneity. CVID subjects shared fewer TCRbeta clones than healthy controls did. Reportedly, TCR beta sequences from common variable immunodeficiency showed fewer deletions and N-nucleotide insertions.

The CDR3 extends over 15 amino acids. V shed 1 base and J shed 1 base, with 8 bases lying between them. Germline values: CDR1 SNHLY, CDR2 FYNNEI. CVID and control samples used equivalent genomic DNA input. TCRdb's copy holds only in-frame clones and misses some; the assay was immunoSEQ multiplex PCR. This sample comprises around 30,000 clones, none seen once only. Diagnosis required reduced IgG, IgA and/or IgM with specific antibody deficiency. This chain links TRBV2 with TRBJ2-1; D is possibly TRBD1 (6 bases). This TCR was recovered from a human donor with common variable immunodeficiency. Specimen: peripheral blood mononuclear cells. The CDR3 protein is CASSEEQGSYNEQFF. CDR3 DNA, as far as it was read: TGTGCCAGCAGTGAAGAACAGGGTTCCTACAATGAG.